This record concerns one TCR beta chain sequence. Its antigen is undetermined. Sequencing was performed with immunoSEQ multiplex PCR; in TCRdb, only in-frame clones are kept and a portion is missing. The sample holds fewer than 2.5 million clones, 90% to 95% seen once. These data come from a study of shared clonotypes between healthy human individuals. Overall study: Aged 18 to 49, the donors were a couple of women and a few men. Study-level points and caveats: Naive subsets tended to show greater estimated richness than memory subsets.

Germline V gives CDR1 SQVTM, CDR2 ANQGSEA. The CDR3 has 14 amino acids. V shed 4 bases and J 6 bases; nucleotides not matched to a gene: 4. The TCR comes from a man aged 18-30 years in good health. Some clones in this sample may be carry-over from other donors' samples. This rearrangement joins TRBV29-1 to TRBJ2-2; 11 nucleotides line up with TRBD1. The specimen sequenced was naive CD4+ T cells from PBMCs. The subset here: CD45RA+ positively selected. CDR3 bases: TGCAGCGTTGTTGGACAGGGGGCTTCCGGGGAGCTGTTTTTT. Protein: CSVVGQGASGELFF.